Only a few counts were recorded for the clone carrying this T cell receptor beta chain. The antigen is unknown. Repertoires were generated with immunoSEQ multiplex PCR, while TCRdb's copy carries only in-frame clones and drops some. The sample records more than 15,000 clones, about 72% being singletons. This specimen belongs to a study of CXCR4 blockade with PD-1 therapy in pancreatic cancer. This CDR3 has 15 amino acids. V was cut by 3 bases and J by 3 bases, with 14 bases left in between. The germline gives CDR1 MDHEN, CDR2 SYDVKM. General observations from the study: Tumors were clonally expanded, mean 0.14 versus 0.05 in healthy blood.

This TCR came from a human donor with pancreatic ductal adenocarcinoma. This chain connects TRBV28 to TRBJ1-1, with a tentative D call TRBD1 (6 bases). Sequencing used tumor tissue. The CDR3 reads CASSFGGAQYTEAFF. In DNA, the CDR3 is TGTGCCAGCAGTTTCGGGGGGGCGCAGTACACTGAAGCTTTCTTT.